Described below is a single T cell receptor (beta chain) sequence and its context. TCRdb keeps only in-frame clones here, not all; method: immunoSEQ multiplex PCR. Of about 210,000 clones in the sample, about 86% were seen once. The sample is drawn from a study of blood T cell repertoires in COVID-19. The germline V gene has CDR1 LNHDA and CDR2 SQIVND (reference sequence). The CDR3 is 13 amino acids. The V end was cut by 7 bases, the J end by 6 bases, with 13 bases between. This TCR derives from a man aged 18 to 30 with active or convalescent COVID-19. The chain is built from TRBV19 and TRBJ1-5; D unresolved. Sequencing was performed on peripheral blood. This chain's CDR3 is CASIGIGPQPQHF. In DNA form, the CDR3 reads TGTGCCAGTATCGGGATAGGGCCTCAGCCCCAGCATTTT.